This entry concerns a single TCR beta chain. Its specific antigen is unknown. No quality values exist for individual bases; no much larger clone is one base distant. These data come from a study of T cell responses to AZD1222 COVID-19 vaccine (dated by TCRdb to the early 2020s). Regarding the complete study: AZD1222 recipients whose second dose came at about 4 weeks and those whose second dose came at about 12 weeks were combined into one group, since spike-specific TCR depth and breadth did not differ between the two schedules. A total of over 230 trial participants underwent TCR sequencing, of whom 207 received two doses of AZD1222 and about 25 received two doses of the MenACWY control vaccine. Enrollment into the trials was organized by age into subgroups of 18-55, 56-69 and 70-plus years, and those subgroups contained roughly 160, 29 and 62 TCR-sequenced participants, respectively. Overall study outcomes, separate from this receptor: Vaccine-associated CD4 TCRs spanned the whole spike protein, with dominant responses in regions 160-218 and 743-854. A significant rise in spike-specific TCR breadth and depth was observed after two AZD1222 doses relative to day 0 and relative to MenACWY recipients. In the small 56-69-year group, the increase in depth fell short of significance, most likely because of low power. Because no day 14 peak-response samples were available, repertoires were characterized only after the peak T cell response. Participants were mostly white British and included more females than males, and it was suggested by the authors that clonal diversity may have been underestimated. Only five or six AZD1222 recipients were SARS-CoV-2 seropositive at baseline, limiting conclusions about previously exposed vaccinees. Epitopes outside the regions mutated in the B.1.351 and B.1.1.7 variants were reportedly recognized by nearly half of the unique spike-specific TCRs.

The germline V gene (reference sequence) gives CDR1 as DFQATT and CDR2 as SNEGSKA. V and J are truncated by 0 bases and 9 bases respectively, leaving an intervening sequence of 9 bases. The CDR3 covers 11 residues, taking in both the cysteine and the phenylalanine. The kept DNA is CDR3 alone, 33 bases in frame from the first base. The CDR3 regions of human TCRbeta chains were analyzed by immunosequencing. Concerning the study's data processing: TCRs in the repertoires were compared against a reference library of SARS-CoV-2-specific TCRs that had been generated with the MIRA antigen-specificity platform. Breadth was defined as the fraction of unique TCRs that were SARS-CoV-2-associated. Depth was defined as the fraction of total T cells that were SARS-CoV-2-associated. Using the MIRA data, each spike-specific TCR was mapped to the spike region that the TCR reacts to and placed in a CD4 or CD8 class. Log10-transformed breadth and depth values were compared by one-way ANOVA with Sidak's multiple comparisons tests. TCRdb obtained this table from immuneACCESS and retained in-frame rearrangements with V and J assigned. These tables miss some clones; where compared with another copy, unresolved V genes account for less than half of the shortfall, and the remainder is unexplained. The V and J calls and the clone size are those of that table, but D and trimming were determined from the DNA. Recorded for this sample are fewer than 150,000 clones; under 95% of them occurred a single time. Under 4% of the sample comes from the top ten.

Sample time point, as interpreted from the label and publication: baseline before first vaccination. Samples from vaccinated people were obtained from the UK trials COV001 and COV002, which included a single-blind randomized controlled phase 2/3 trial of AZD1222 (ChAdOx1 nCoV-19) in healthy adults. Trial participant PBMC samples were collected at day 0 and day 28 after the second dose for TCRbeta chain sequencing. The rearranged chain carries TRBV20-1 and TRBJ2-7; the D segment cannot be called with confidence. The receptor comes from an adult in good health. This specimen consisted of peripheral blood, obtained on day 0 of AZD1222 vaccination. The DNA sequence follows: TGCAGTGCTAGAGATTTTTTTGGGCAGTACTTC. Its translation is CSARDFFGQYF.